This is a list of T cell receptor beta chains from one sample in a study of tumor and adjacent non-tumor tissue in lung cancer. TCRdb analysed the multiplex PCR reads with MiXCR anew, one entry per CDR3 protein. The sample consists of over 80,000 distinct CDR3 sequences, 80% of them appearing once. Sequences were obtained from distant non-tumor lung tissue. These receptors originate from a man aged 60 to 69 with small cell lung cancer. Both conserved end residues are part of each CDR3. Fields, in order: CDR3 DNA, CDR3 protein, V gene, D gene, clone size, J gene. The D gene is left open where the match is weak. Clone size appears in some rows only: once, few, many, or a class for an expanded clone.

DNA: TGTGGCAGCAGCTTAACAGACGATAATTCACCCCTCCACTTT
CDR3: CGSSLTDDNSPLHF
V: TRBV11-2
D: NA
size: NA
J: TRBJ1-6

DNA: TGTGCCAGCAGCTCAGCGAGCAATCGGTTCGGGAACCAATACTTC
CDR3: CASSSASNRFGNQYF
V: TRBV11-3
D: NA
size: NA
J: TRBJ2-5

DNA: TGTGCCAGCAGTGAGGGACCCTTCGGAGATACGCAGTATTTT
CDR3: CASSEGPFGDTQYF
V: TRBV2
D: NA
size: few
J: TRBJ2-3

DNA: TGTGCCAGCAGTTACTCGCTGGACAGGGGACATTCACCCCTCCACTTT
CDR3: CASSYSLDRGHSPLHF
V: TRBV6-5
D: TRBD1
size: once
J: TRBJ1-6

DNA: TGCGCCAGCAGTCGTGACAGGGTGGCCTACTATGAGCAGTTCTTC
CDR3: CASSRDRVAYYEQFF
V: TRBV10-2
D: TRBD1
size: NA
J: TRBJ2-1

DNA: TGCAGCGCCGCCTTGACAGGGGGTTTCTACGAGCAGTACTTC
CDR3: CSAALTGGFYEQYF
V: TRBV29-1
D: TRBD1
size: NA
J: TRBJ2-7

DNA: TGTGCCACCAGCCAAGGTCTGAGGACCAACACCGGGAAGCTGTTTTTT
CDR3: CATSQGLRTNTGKLFF
V: TRBV4-2
D: NA
size: NA
J: TRBJ2-2

DNA: TGTGCCAGGAGCCAAAACGACGGAAGCTCCTATAATTCACACCTCCGCTTT
CDR3: CARSQNDGSSYNSHLRF
V: TRBV13
D: NA
size: NA
J: TRBJ1-6

DNA: TGTGCCAGCAGCTTCGGGAGGGCCCCCAACAATGAGCAGTTCTTC
CDR3: CASSFGRAPNNEQFF
V: TRBV7-3
D: TRBD2
size: NA
J: TRBJ2-1

DNA: TGTGCCATCAGTGAGGGTACTCCCTACTACAAAGAGCAGTTCTTC
CDR3: CAISEGTPYYKEQFF
V: TRBV10-3
D: NA
size: NA
J: TRBJ2-1

DNA: TGTGTCAGCAGTTTAAATTCAGAGTACTACGAGCAGTACTTC
CDR3: CVSSLNSEYYEQYF
V: TRBV7-9
D: NA
size: NA
J: TRBJ2-7

DNA: TGTGCCAGCAGTGACAATGGGCAGGCGAACACCGGGGAGCTGTTTTTT
CDR3: CASSDNGQANTGELFF
V: TRBV2
D: NA
size: NA
J: TRBJ2-2

DNA: TGTGCCAGCGGTACTTGGAAGGGCAAGAATCACCCCCAGCATTTT
CDR3: CASGTWKGKNHPQHF
V: TRBV6-1
D: NA
size: NA
J: TRBJ1-5

DNA: TGTGTCAGCACCTTCGCTCAGGGCGTAAGATCTGGAAACACCATATATTTT
CDR3: CVSTFAQGVRSGNTIYF
V: TRBV7-2
D: NA
size: NA
J: TRBJ1-3

DNA: TGTGCCAGCAGCTTCAGCGAGCCCCAGCATTTT
CDR3: CASSFSEPQHF
V: TRBV7-9
D: NA
size: NA
J: TRBJ1-5

DNA: TGTGCCAGCAGACACCAGGCATCGGCTAGGGCCAACGTCCTGACTTTC
CDR3: CASRHQASARANVLTF
V: TRBV6-2/TRBV6-3
D: NA
size: NA
J: TRBJ2-6

DNA: TGCGCCAGCAGCCCGAGTCCCTTGGGACAGTCCTACGAGCAGTACTTC
CDR3: CASSPSPLGQSYEQYF
V: TRBV5-1
D: TRBD1
size: NA
J: TRBJ2-7

DNA: TGCGCCGGCAGCTCCGGACAGGGGAACGAAAAACTGTTTTTT
CDR3: CAGSSGQGNEKLFF
V: TRBV5-1
D: TRBD1
size: NA
J: TRBJ1-4

DNA: TGTGCCAGAAACCAGGATCTGAGCGCCAACACCGGGGAGCTGTTTTTT
CDR3: CARNQDLSANTGELFF
V: TRBV4-2
D: NA
size: NA
J: TRBJ2-2

DNA: TGTGCCAGCAGTTACTCTGGTGGAGTGGGTAATGAGCGATTCTTC
CDR3: CASSYSGGVGNERFF
V: TRBV6-5
D: NA
size: NA
J: TRBJ2-1

DNA: TGTGCCAGCAGTTTAGACCAGGGTGGGGAGACCCAGTACTTC
CDR3: CASSLDQGGETQYF
V: TRBV28
D: NA
size: many
J: TRBJ2-5

DNA: TGCAGCGGATCCCCGTTGCGGAGGTATTACAATAAGCAGTTCTTC
CDR3: CSGSPLRRYYNKQFF
V: TRBV29-1
D: NA
size: NA
J: TRBJ2-1

DNA: TGTGCCTGGAGTGTCGGCTTTGCCTACGAGCAGTACTTC
CDR3: CAWSVGFAYEQYF
V: TRBV30
D: NA
size: once
J: TRBJ2-7

DNA: TGTGCCAGCAGCTTAAGGCGGGGAGTCTACAATGAGCAGTTCTTC
CDR3: CASSLRRGVYNEQFF
V: TRBV7-3
D: NA
size: few
J: TRBJ2-1

DNA: TGTGCCAGCAGCTTGGTAGGTAACTCCTACAATGAGCAGTTATTC
CDR3: CASSLVGNSYNEQLF
V: TRBV13
D: NA
size: NA
J: TRBJ2-1

DNA: TGTGCCAGCAGCTTGGGCAGTGACATTGAAGCTTTCTTT
CDR3: CASSLGSDIEAFF
V: TRBV5-6
D: NA
size: NA
J: TRBJ1-1

DNA: TGTGCCAGCAGTGAAGTCCCCACAGGGGGCGCGTCGAAGACCCATTACTTC
CDR3: CASSEVPTGGASKTHYF
V: TRBV6-1
D: TRBD1
size: NA
J: TRBJ2-5

DNA: TGTGCCAGCGGTCCCCCCCAAGGAACTGGTGGAGATACGCAGTATTTT
CDR3: CASGPPQGTGGDTQYF
V: TRBV12-3/TRBV12-4
D: NA
size: NA
J: TRBJ2-3

DNA: TGTGCCAGCAGCTTCGAGGAAGGGTTGGATAAGCAATACTTC
CDR3: CASSFEEGLDKQYF
V: TRBV11-2
D: NA
size: NA
J: TRBJ2-1